This T cell receptor beta chain was documented in a study of shared clonotypes between healthy human individuals. Study results and caveats: Sharing across a handful of donors was seen in 4% to 5.5% of naive CD4 clonotypes. In general, naive subsets displayed greater estimated richness than memory subsets did.

Trimming removed 4 bases from V and 3 bases from J, with 15 bases in between. Germline V CDR1 and CDR2: LNHNV, YYDKDF (reference sequence). CDR3 length: 15 residues. Profiling relied on immunoSEQ multiplex PCR, and the TCRdb table lists in-frame clones only, not all of them. This sample has about 2.1 million clones; just over 90% occur once, and the top ten carry roughly 1.7%. With regard to this clone: Its matching antigen is unknown.

CD45RO-negative cells were positively selected for CCR7, leaving out terminally differentiated effector memory CD45RA+ cells. The sequence derives from a man aged 18 to 29 in good health. Some clones in this sample may be carry-over from other donors' samples. The specimen sequenced was naive CD8+ T cells from PBMCs. This chain connects TRBV15 to TRBJ2-5; D gene uncertain. CDR3: CATSINSWVEETQYF. CDR3 bases: TGTGCCACCAGCATAAATTCGTGGGTCGAAGAGACCCAGTACTTC.